This T cell receptor beta chain was found in a study of blood T cell repertoires in COVID-19. Whole-study context: Material from acute and convalescent COVID-19 was sourced from the United States, Italy and Spain. T cells, B-cell-depleted T cells, or PBMCs provided the cDNA or gDNA that served as material.

This clone was detected only once. The germline gives CDR1 SGHTA, CDR2 FQGNSA. The CDR3 runs 15 residues. The V gene lost 5 bases and the J gene lost 9 bases, with 20 bases spanning the gap. In the original workflow: The authors estimated nucleated cell counts from reference gene primer amplification. Generated by immunoSEQ multiplex PCR, the TCRdb table keeps only in-frame clones and is missing some. That table gives V, J and clone size, and the DNA gave D and trimming. The data contain around 190,000 clones, 76% of them seen just once; the ten biggest clones take up approximately 9%. The sample consisted of peripheral blood. This chain connects TRBV7-2 to TRBJ2-4; possibly TRBD2 for D (6 bases). This TCR was sampled from a woman in her forties or fifties with active or convalescent COVID-19. The CDR3 coding sequence is TGTGCCAGCAGCCCCGGGGGAACCTCAGGGATCATTCAGTACTTC. It translates to CASSPGGTSGIIQYF.